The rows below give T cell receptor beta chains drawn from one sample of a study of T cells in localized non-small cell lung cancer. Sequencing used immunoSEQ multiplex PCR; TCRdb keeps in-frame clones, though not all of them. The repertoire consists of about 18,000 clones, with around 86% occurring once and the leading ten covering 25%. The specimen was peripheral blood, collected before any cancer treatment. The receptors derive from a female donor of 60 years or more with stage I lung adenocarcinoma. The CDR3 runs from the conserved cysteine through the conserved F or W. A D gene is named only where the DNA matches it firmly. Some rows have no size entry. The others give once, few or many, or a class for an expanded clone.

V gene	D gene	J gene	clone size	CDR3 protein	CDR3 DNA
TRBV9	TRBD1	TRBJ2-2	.	CASSLSRDRTNTGELFF	TGTGCCAGCAGCCTCTCCCGGGACAGAACGAACACCGGGGAGCTGTTTTTT
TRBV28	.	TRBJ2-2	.	CASRRGETGELFF	TGTGCCAGCAGGAGGGGGGAAACCGGGGAGCTGTTTTTT
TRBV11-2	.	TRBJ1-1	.	CASSLDGPMNTEAFF	TGTGCCAGCAGCTTAGACGGCCCCATGAACACTGAAGCTTTCTTT
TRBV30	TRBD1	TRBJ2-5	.	CAWSVTGALQETQYF	TGTGCCTGGAGTGTGACAGGGGCCCTACAAGAGACCCAGTACTTC
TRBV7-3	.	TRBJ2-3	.	CASSLTEAATQYF	TGTGCCAGCAGCTTAACGGAGGCCGCTACGCAGTATTTT
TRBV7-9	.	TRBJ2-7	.	CASSVSGIDYEQYF	TGTGCCAGCAGCGTTTCAGGGATTGACTACGAGCAGTACTTC
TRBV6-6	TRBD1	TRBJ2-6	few	CASSDRAAGANVLTF	TGTGCCAGCAGCGACAGGGCGGCCGGGGCCAACGTCCTGACTTTC
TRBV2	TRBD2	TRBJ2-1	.	CASSGGGPHNEQFF	TGTGCCAGCAGTGGCGGGGGGCCCCACAATGAGCAGTTCTTC
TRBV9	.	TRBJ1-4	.	CASSGHEGSEEKLFF	TGTGCCAGCAGCGGCCACGAAGGGTCAGAGGAAAAACTGTTTTTT
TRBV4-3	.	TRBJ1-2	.	CASSQFSSSGYTF	TGCGCCAGCAGCCAATTTAGCTCATCAGGCTACACCTTC
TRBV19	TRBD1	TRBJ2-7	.	CASSIVGQGPYEQYF	TGTGCCAGTAGTATAGTTGGACAGGGTCCCTACGAGCAGTACTTC
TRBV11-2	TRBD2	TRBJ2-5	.	CASSSLVERGFGGGTQYF	TGTGCCAGCAGCTCCTTGGTCGAGCGGGGGTTCGGGGGAGGGACCCAGTACTTC
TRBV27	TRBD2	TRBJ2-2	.	CASSRPGRGATNTGELFF	TGTGCCAGCAGCCGTCCTGGGCGGGGGGCTACGAACACCGGGGAGCTGTTTTTT
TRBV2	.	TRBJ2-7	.	CASRPRASTEARLYF	TGTGCCAGCAGGCCTCGGGCTTCAACGGAAGCTCGGCTGTACTTC
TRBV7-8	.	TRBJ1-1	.	CASSPTRSSTEAFF	TGTGCCAGCAGCCCAACACGGTCTAGCACTGAAGCTTTCTTT
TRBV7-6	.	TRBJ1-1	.	CASSLGGRGAITEAFF	TGTGCCAGCAGCTTAGGAGGTCGGGGGGCAATCACTGAAGCTTTCTTT
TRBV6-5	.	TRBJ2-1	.	CASSYGLEGYNEQFF	TGTGCCAGCAGTTACGGGTTAGAGGGCTACAATGAGCAGTTCTTC